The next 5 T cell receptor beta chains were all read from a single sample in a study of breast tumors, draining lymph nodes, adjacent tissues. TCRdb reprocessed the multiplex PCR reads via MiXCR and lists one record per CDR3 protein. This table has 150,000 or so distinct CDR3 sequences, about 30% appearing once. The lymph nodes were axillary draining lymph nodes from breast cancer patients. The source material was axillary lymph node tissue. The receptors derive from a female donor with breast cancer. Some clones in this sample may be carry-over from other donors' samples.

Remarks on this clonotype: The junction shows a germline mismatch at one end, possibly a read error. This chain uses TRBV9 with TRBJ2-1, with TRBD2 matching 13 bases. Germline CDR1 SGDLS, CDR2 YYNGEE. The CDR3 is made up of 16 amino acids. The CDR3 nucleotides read TGTGCCAGCAGCCAGGAAGGACTAGCGGGAGCAAATGCGCAGTTCTTC. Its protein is CASSQEGLAGANAQFF.

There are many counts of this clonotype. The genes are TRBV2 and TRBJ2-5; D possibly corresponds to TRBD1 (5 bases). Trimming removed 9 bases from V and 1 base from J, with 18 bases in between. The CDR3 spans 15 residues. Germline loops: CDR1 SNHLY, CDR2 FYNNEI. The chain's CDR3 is CARSTANPLQETQYF. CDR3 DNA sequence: TGTGCCAGATCGACAGCAAACCCGCTCCAAGAGACCCAGTACTTC.

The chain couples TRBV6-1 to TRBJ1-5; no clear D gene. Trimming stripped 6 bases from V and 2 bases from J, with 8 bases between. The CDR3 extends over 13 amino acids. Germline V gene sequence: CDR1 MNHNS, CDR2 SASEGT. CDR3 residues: CASRGGGNQPQHF. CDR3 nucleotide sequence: TGTGCCAGCAGGGGTGGGGGCAATCAGCCCCAGCATTTT.

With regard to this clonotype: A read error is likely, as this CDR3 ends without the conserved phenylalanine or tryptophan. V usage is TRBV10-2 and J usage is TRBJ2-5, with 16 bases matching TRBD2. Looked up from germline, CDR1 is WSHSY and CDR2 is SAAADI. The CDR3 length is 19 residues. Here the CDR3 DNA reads TGCGCCAGCAGTGACTTCGGGACTAGCGGGGGGGATATACAAGACACCCAGTACCTC. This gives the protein CASSDFGTSGGDIQDTQYL.

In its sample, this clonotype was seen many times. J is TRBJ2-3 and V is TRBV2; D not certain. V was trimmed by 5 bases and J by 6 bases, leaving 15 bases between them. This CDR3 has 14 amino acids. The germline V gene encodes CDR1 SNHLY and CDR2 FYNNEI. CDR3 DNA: TGTGCCAGCAGTCCCCGCCCCAACGTGGATACGCAGTATTTT. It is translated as CASSPRPNVDTQYF.